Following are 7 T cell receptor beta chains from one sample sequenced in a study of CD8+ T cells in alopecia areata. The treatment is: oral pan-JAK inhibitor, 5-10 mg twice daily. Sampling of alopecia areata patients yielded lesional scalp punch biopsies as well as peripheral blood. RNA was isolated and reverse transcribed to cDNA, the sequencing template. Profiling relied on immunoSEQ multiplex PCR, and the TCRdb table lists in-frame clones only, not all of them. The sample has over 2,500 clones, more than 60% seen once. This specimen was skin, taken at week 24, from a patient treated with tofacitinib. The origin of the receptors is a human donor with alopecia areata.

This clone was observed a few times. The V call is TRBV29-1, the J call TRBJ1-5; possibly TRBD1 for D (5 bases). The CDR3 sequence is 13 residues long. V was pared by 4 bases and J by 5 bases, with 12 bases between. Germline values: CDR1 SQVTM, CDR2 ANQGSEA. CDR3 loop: CSVGFRADQPQHF. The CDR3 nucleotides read TGCAGCGTTGGTTTCAGGGCCGATCAGCCCCAGCATTTT.

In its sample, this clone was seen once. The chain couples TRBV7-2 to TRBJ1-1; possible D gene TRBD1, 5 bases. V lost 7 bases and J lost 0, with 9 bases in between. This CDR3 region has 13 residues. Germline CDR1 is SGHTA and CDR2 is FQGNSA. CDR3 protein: CASTEDMNTEAFF. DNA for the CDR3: TGTGCCAGCACCGAGGACATGAACACTGAAGCTTTCTTT.

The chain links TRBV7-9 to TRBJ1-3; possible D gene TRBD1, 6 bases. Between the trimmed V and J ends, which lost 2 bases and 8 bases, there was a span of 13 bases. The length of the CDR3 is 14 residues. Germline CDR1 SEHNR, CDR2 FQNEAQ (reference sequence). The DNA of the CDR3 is TGTGCCAGCAGCTTAATGGCAGGGGCAGACACCATATATTTT. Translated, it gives CASSLMAGADTIYF.

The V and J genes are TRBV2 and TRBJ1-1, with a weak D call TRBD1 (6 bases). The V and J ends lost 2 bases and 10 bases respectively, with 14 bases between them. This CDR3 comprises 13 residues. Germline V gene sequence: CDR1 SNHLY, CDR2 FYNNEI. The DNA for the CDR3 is TGTGCCAGCAGTGAATTGGGGGGCCGAATAGCTTTCTTT. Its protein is CASSELGGRIAFF.

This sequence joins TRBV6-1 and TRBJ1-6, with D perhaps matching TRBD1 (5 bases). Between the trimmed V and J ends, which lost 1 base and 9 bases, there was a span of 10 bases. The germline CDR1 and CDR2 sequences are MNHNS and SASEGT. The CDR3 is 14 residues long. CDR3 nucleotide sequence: TGTGCCAGCAGTGAAGGGGAAGGGGCTTCACCCCTCCACTTT. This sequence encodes CASSEGEGASPLHF.

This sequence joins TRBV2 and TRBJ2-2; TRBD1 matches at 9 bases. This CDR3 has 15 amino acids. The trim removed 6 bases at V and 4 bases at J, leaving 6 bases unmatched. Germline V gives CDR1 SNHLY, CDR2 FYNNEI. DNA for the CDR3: TGTGCCAGCAGGAAGGGACAGGGAACCACCGGGGAGCTGTTTTTT. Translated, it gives CASRKGQGTTGELFF. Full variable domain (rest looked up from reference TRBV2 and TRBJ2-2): EPEVTQTPSHQVTQMGQEVILRCVPISNHLYFYWYRQILGQKVEFLVSFYNNEISEKSEIFDDQFSVERPDGSNFTLKIRSTKLEDSAMYFCASRKGQGTTGELFFGEGSRLTVL.

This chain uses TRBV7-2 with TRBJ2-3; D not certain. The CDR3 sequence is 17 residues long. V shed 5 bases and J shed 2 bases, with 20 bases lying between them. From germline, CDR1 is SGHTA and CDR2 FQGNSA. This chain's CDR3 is CASSVIPGQAYTDTQYF. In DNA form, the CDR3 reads TGTGCCAGCAGCGTCATCCCAGGCCAAGCCTACACAGATACGCAGTATTTT.